Below, one T cell receptor (beta chain) is given with its context. Its antigen remains unidentified. Other DNA sequences within the sample encode an identical CDR3. Using immunoSEQ multiplex PCR, the repertoire was profiled, and TCRdb retains in-frame clones only, with some absent. Of more than 120,000 clones detected, 90% appear once; the ten largest clones hold under 2%. The CDR3 is made up of 15 amino acids. This sample was taken from a study of T cell responses to AZD1222 COVID-19 vaccine. Points from the study as a whole: Within unmutated variant regions lay the reported targets of nearly half of spike-specific TCRs. At 160-218 and 743-854, vaccine-associated CD4 TCRs were dominant, and they spanned spike. Donor demographics were predominantly white British with a female majority; clonal diversity may be underestimated.

The V gene is TRBV21-1, the J gene TRBJ1-4. TRBV21-1 is classified as a pseudogene. This TCR came from an adult who received the AZD1222 COVID-19 vaccine. The specimen was peripheral blood, collected 28 days after the second AZD1222 dose. Here the CDR3 DNA reads TGTGCCAGCAGCGAGGGGCGGGGGTCTAATGAAAAACTGTTTTTT. Its protein product is CASSEGRGSNEKLFF.